The rows below give T cell receptor beta chains drawn from one sample of a study of cytomegalovirus exposure and HLA in healthy donors. Generated by immunoSEQ multiplex PCR, the TCRdb table keeps only in-frame clones and is missing some. The sample lists approximately 130,000 clones, just under 90% occurring once. Sequenced input: PBMCs. The receptors originated from a woman aged 25 to 39 in good health and CMV-seronegative. Both conserved end residues are part of each CDR3. D genes are given only for firm matches. The size field is filled for only some rows; it gives once, few, many or a size class.

d_call,clone_size,v_call,j_call,cdr3_aa,cdr3_nt
TRBD2,.,TRBV5-1,TRBJ2-5,CASSPPGLAGLETQYF,TGCGCCAGCAGCCCCCCCGGACTAGCGGGGTTAGAGACCCAGTACTTC
TRBD2,.,TRBV27,TRBJ2-1,CASSSGLAGNEQFF,TGTGCCAGCAGTTCCGGACTAGCGGGCAATGAGCAGTTCTTC
.,.,TRBV6-6,TRBJ1-1,CASSYSGSGEAFF,TGTGCCAGCAGTTACTCCGGGTCAGGGGAAGCTTTCTTT
.,few,TRBV4-1,TRBJ2-6,CASSQERGSGANVLTF,TGCGCCAGCAGCCAAGAAAGAGGGAGTGGGGCCAACGTCCTGACTTTC
.,.,TRBV4-1,TRBJ1-2,CASSFYFMQRNYGYTF,TGCGCCAGCAGCTTTTACTTCATGCAACGCAACTATGGCTACACCTTC
TRBD2,.,TRBV6-1,TRBJ2-1,CASRWTSVNPMSGFF,TGTGCCAGCCGGTGGACTAGCGTGAACCCAATGAGTGGGTTCTTC
TRBD1,.,TRBV2,TRBJ2-1,CASSEARAGGSNEQFF,TGTGCCAGCAGTGAAGCGCGAGCAGGGGGTAGCAATGAGCAGTTCTTC
TRBD1,.,TRBV30,TRBJ2-1,CAWGQTQGLSSYNEQFF,TGTGCCTGGGGACAAACACAGGGGCTAAGCTCCTACAATGAGCAGTTCTTC
.,.,TRBV7-8,TRBJ2-7,CASSLNTVLYEQYF,TGTGCCAGCAGCTTAAACACAGTACTCTACGAGCAGTACTTC
TRBD1,.,TRBV11-1,TRBJ2-2,CASRSGQGSPSTGELFF,TGTGCCAGCAGGTCGGGACAGGGATCGCCCAGCACCGGGGAGCTGTTTTTT
.,.,TRBV7-9,TRBJ1-1,CAGALNTEAFF,TGTGCCGGGGCATTGAACACTGAAGCTTTCTTT
.,once,TRBV19,TRBJ1-5,CASRRTGNQPQHF,TGTGCCAGTAGAAGGACAGGCAATCAGCCCCAGCATTTT
.,.,TRBV7-2,TRBJ1-1,CASSSHGGTEAFF,TGTGCCAGCAGCTCACATGGAGGCACTGAAGCTTTCTTT
TRBD1,once,TRBV7-8,TRBJ2-5,CASSTGTDETQYF,TGTGCCAGCAGCACCGGGACAGACGAGACCCAGTACTTC
TRBD1,.,TRBV19,TRBJ1-5,CASRAGTGYQPQHF,TGTGCCAGTAGGGCCGGGACAGGGTATCAGCCCCAGCATTTT
.,.,TRBV5-6,TRBJ2-4,CASSELTRRENIQYF,TGTGCCAGCAGCGAACTAACTAGGCGGGAAAACATTCAGTACTTC
TRBD2,.,TRBV19,TRBJ2-7,CASSNVTSGYSYEQYF,TGTGCCAGTAGTAACGTGACTAGCGGATATTCCTACGAGCAGTACTTC
.,.,TRBV7-9,TRBJ1-3,CASSPRYSGNTIYF,TGTGCCAGCAGCCCGAGGTACTCTGGAAACACCATATATTTT
TRBD1,.,TRBV19,TRBJ1-2,CASSLGGTGYGYTF,TGTGCCAGTAGCCTTGGGGGGACAGGGTATGGCTACACCTTC
TRBD1,.,TRBV5-4,TRBJ1-2,CASSPGTGFNYGYTF,TGTGCCAGCAGCCCCGGGACAGGGTTTAACTATGGCTACACCTTC
.,.,TRBV5-3,TRBJ1-3,CARSRQISGNTIYF,TGTGCCAGAAGCCGTCAGATCTCTGGAAACACCATATATTTT
.,once,TRBV7-2,TRBJ1-1,CASSTGGSINTEAFF,TGTGCCAGCAGCACGGGAGGGTCGATTAACACTGAAGCTTTCTTT
TRBD2,.,TRBV7-9,TRBJ2-7,CASSFGAGLYEQYF,TGTGCCAGCAGCTTCGGAGCGGGATTGTACGAGCAGTACTTC
.,few,TRBV6-1,TRBJ1-1,CASSLDKNTEAFF,TGTGCCAGCAGTCTGGACAAGAACACTGAAGCTTTCTTT
.,.,TRBV2,TRBJ1-1,CASSAGTTETEAFF,TGTGCCAGCAGTGCCGGGACTACCGAGACTGAAGCTTTCTTT
TRBD2,.,TRBV5-1,TRBJ2-7,CASSTRTSGGLYEQYF,TGCGCCAGCAGCACGCGCACTAGCGGGGGCCTGTACGAGCAGTACTTC
TRBD2,.,TRBV7-8,TRBJ2-1,CASSLEVTSGGWNEQFF,TGTGCCAGCAGCTTAGAGGTGACTAGCGGGGGGTGGAATGAGCAGTTCTTC
TRBD2,.,TRBV28,TRBJ2-5,CASTLGLAGGETQYF,TGTGCCAGCACCTTGGGACTAGCGGGAGGGGAGACCCAGTACTTC
.,few,TRBV7-3,TRBJ2-1,CASSLSSGVYNEQFF,TGTGCCAGCAGCTTATCGTCGGGAGTCTACAATGAGCAGTTCTTC
TRBD1,.,TRBV10-3,TRBJ1-3,CAISDGTDPGNTIYF,TGTGCCATCAGTGACGGGACAGACCCTGGAAACACCATATATTTT
.,.,TRBV5-6,TRBJ1-6,CASSSAGGENSPLHF,TGTGCCAGCAGCTCGGCGGGGGGGGAGAATTCACCCCTCCACTTT
.,.,TRBV5-1,TRBJ1-3,CASSLGGGSGNTIYF,TGCGCCAGCAGCTTGGGCGGGGGCTCTGGAAACACCATATATTTT
TRBD1,.,TRBV19,TRBJ1-1,CASSISGQGGTEAFF,TGTGCCAGTAGTATTTCGGGACAGGGAGGCACTGAAGCTTTCTTT
.,.,TRBV10-3,TRBJ2-5,CAIRSRVGETQYF,TGTGCCATCCGGTCCAGGGTGGGAGAGACCCAGTACTTC
.,once,TRBV2,TRBJ2-1,CASSAPSSYNEQFF,TGTGCCAGCAGTGCACCGAGCTCCTACAATGAGCAGTTCTTC
.,.,TRBV19,TRBJ1-4,CASAPVRGTGEKLFF,TGTGCCAGCGCTCCCGTCCGGGGGACGGGTGAAAAACTGTTTTTT
TRBD1,once,TRBV4-1,TRBJ1-2,CASSQGTGTYGYTF,TGCGCCAGCAGCCAAGGGACAGGAACTTATGGCTACACCTTC
TRBD1,.,TRBV4-3,TRBJ1-5,CASSQTVDRVRNQPQHF,TGCGCCAGCAGCCAGACCGTAGACAGGGTTAGAAATCAGCCCCAGCATTTT
.,.,TRBV9,TRBJ1-3,CASSHTQGYSGNTIYF,TGTGCCAGCAGCCATACACAGGGCTACTCTGGAAACACCATATATTTT
TRBD1,few,TRBV2,TRBJ1-5,CASSGQGLGNQPQHF,TGTGCCAGCAGTGGACAGGGGTTGGGAAATCAGCCCCAGCATTTT
.,.,TRBV4-3,TRBJ2-2,CASSQDRHSNTGELFF,TGCGCCAGCAGCCAAGACCGGCACAGCAACACCGGGGAGCTGTTTTTT